A selection of T cell receptor beta chains follows, all from one sample in a study of shared clonotypes between healthy human individuals. Clones were read by immunoSEQ multiplex PCR, and TCRdb kept only the in-frame ones, dropping some. The sample includes about 1,800,000 clones, over 85% of them seen just once. What was sequenced was naive CD8+ T cells sorted from blood. These receptors came from a man aged 18 to 29 in good health. CDR3s include the opening cysteine and the closing phenylalanine or tryptophan. Each record gives: D gene, clone size, V gene, J gene, CDR3 DNA, CDR3 protein. D genes are given only for firm matches. Size is stated for part of the rows, as once, few or many counts, or as a class when the clone is expanded.

d_gene: TRBD1; abundance: .; v_gene: TRBV27; j_gene: TRBJ2-7; CDR3nt: TGTGCCAGCAGCTACGGGACAGCCTACGAGCAGTACTTC; CDR3aa: CASSYGTAYEQYF
d_gene: .; abundance: .; v_gene: TRBV2; j_gene: TRBJ2-5; CDR3nt: TGTGCCAGCAGTGAAGGGACAACCCGAAGGGAGACCCAGTACTTC; CDR3aa: CASSEGTTRRETQYF
d_gene: .; abundance: .; v_gene: TRBV5-1; j_gene: TRBJ2-1; CDR3nt: TGCGCCAGCAGCCTCATCGACAGTTACAATGAGCAGTTCTTC; CDR3aa: CASSLIDSYNEQFF
d_gene: .; abundance: .; v_gene: TRBV7-8; j_gene: TRBJ2-1; CDR3nt: TGTGCCAGCAGCTTAAGTGAGGGGGAGTGGTACAATGAGCAGTTCTTC; CDR3aa: CASSLSEGEWYNEQFF
d_gene: TRBD2; abundance: .; v_gene: TRBV7-8; j_gene: TRBJ2-1; CDR3nt: TGTGCCAGCAGCTCAGGACTAGCGGGGGGATCGATGGGCAATGAGCAGTTCTTC; CDR3aa: CASSSGLAGGSMGNEQFF
d_gene: .; abundance: .; v_gene: TRBV9; j_gene: TRBJ2-5; CDR3nt: TGTGCCAGCAGCGTAGGGTCAGGGGCTTCCTCCGGGGCCCAGTACTTC; CDR3aa: CASSVGSGASSGAQYF
d_gene: TRBD2; abundance: once; v_gene: TRBV2; j_gene: TRBJ2-7; CDR3nt: TGTGCCACCCCTAGCGGACTCGGCGAGCAGTACTTC; CDR3aa: CATPSGLGEQYF
d_gene: .; abundance: .; v_gene: TRBV4-1; j_gene: TRBJ2-3; CDR3nt: TGCGCCAGCAGCTTGTGGACCGGGAAGGCAGATACGCAGTATTTT; CDR3aa: CASSLWTGKADTQYF
d_gene: TRBD2; abundance: .; v_gene: TRBV4-1; j_gene: TRBJ2-5; CDR3nt: TGCGCCAGCAGCCAAGTAGCGGGAGGGCCGCGAGAGACCCAGTACTTC; CDR3aa: CASSQVAGGPRETQYF
d_gene: .; abundance: .; v_gene: TRBV10-3; j_gene: TRBJ2-5; CDR3nt: TGTGCCATCAGTGAATGGGGTCAGGACCCTCAAGAGACCCAGTACTTC; CDR3aa: CAISEWGQDPQETQYF
d_gene: .; abundance: .; v_gene: TRBV7-9; j_gene: TRBJ2-2; CDR3nt: TGTGCCAGCACCCCGGACAGCTACGCGAACACCGGGGAGCTGTTTTTT; CDR3aa: CASTPDSYANTGELFF